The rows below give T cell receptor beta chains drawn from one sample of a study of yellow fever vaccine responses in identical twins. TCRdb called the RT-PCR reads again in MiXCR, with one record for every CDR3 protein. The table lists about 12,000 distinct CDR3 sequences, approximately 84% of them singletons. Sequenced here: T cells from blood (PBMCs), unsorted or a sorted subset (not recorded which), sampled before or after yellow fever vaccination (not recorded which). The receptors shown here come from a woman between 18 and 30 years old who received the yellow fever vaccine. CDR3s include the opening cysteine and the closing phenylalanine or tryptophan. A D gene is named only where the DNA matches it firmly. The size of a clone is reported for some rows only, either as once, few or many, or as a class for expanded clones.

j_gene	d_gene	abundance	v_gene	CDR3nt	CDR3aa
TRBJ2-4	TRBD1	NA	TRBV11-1	TGTGCCAGCAGCTTTGTAGTCGGACAGGGGGACATTCAGTACTTC	CASSFVVGQGDIQYF
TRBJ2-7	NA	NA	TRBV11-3	TGTGCCAGCACCCTTGGTGGTACGGCTGGCGAGCAGTACTTC	CASTLGGTAGEQYF
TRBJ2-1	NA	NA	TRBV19	TGTGCCAGTAGTATCGAGGTCCGGTACAATGAGCAGTTCTTC	CASSIEVRYNEQFF
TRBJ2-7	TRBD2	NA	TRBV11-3	TGTGCCAGCAGTCATAGCGGGTCCTACGAGCAGTACTTC	CASSHSGSYEQYF
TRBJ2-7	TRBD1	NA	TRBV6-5	TGTGCCAGCAGTTCGACAGGGACCCCCGAGCAGTACTTC	CASSSTGTPEQYF
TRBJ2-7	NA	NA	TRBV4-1	TGCGCCAGCAGCCAAGGTGGGTCCGAGCAGTACTTC	CASSQGGSEQYF
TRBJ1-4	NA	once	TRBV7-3	TGTGCCAGCAGCTATTTTCCAGGGGCAACTAATGAAAAACTGTTTTTT	CASSYFPGATNEKLFF
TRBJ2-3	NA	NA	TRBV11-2	TGTGCCAGCAGTCACAAAGATACGCAGTATTTT	CASSHKDTQYF
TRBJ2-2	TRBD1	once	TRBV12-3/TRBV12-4	TGTGCCAGCAGCTCCAACGGACAGGGAAACACCGGGGAGCTGTTTTTT	CASSSNGQGNTGELFF
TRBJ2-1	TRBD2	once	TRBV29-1	TGCAGCGTTGGTGGAGCGGGGGGGCTGATCTGGAATGAGCAGTTCTTC	CSVGGAGGLIWNEQFF
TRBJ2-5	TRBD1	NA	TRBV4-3	TGCGCCAGCAGCCAAGATACAGGGGGTCGTGAGACCCAGTACTTC	CASSQDTGGRETQYF
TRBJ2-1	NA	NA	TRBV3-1	TGTGCCAGCAGCCAAGAATCTGGGGGCATCGATGAGCAGTTCTTC	CASSQESGGIDEQFF
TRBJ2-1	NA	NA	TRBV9	TGTGCCAGCAGCGTAGCTTTCGAAGACAATGAGCAGTTCTTC	CASSVAFEDNEQFF
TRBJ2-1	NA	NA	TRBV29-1	TGCAGCGTTGTGGCGGAAGGGAATGAGCAGTTCTTC	CSVVAEGNEQFF
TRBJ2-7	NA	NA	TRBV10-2	TGCGCCAGCAGTGATGGGTGGGGCTCCTCCTACGAGCAGTACTTC	CASSDGWGSSYEQYF
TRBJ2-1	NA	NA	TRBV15	TGTGCCACCAGCAGAGTACGCGGGACGGAGTACAATGAGCAGTTCTTC	CATSRVRGTEYNEQFF
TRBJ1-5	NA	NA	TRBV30	TGTGCCTGGAGTTTCGACAATAGCAATCAGCCCCAGCATTTT	CAWSFDNSNQPQHF
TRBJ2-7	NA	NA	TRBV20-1	TGCAGTGCTCGGGACCACCGCTCCTACGAGCAGTACTTC	CSARDHRSYEQYF
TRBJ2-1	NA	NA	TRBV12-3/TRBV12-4	TGTGCCAGCAGTTTAACAAGTCCGGCTGGGGACAATGAGCAGTTCTTC	CASSLTSPAGDNEQFF
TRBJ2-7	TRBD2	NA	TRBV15	TGTGCCACCAGCAGAGGAAGCGGGGGGGGCTCCTACGAGCAGTACTTC	CATSRGSGGGSYEQYF
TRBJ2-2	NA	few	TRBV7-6	TGTGCTAGCAGGGGACATAGCGACCAGAACACCGGGGAGCTGTTTTTT	CASRGHSDQNTGELFF